This TCR beta chain was obtained from a study of neurological immune-mediated disorders. Germline V gene data show CDR1 as SGHRS and CDR2 as YFSETQ. The CDR3 has 14 amino acids. With 3 bases clipped from V and 2 bases from J, the junction kept 4 bases outside the gene matches. This clonotype was counted at least ten times. TCRdb reprocessed the 5' RACE reads with MiXCR, giving one entry per CDR3 protein. Here the sample spans 32,000 or so distinct CDR3 sequences, 12% being singletons. The origin of this receptor is a woman aged 55-69 years in good health. The chain carries TRBV5-1 and TRBJ2-5, with 7 bases lining up with TRBD1. The sample was PBMCs. In DNA, the CDR3 is TGCGCCAGCAGCTCTGGACAGGTACAAGAGACCCAGTACTTC. Translated: CASSSGQVQETQYF. Together with reference TRBV5-1 and TRBJ2-5, the CDR3 gives the full variable domain: KAGVTQTPRYLIKTRGQQVTLSCSPISGHRSVSWYQQTPGQGLQFLFEYFSETQRNKGNFPGRFSGRQFSNSRSEMNVSTLELGDSALYLCASSSGQVQETQYFGPGTRLLVL.